This T cell receptor beta chain was identified during a study of persistence of HIV-infected CD4 T cells (dated by TCRdb to between 2020 and 2021). Regarding the complete study: The median time the participants had spent on suppressive ART was 7 to 9 years. Peripheral blood samples of up to roughly 180 mL were collected at multiple time points, except for a couple of participants, who underwent leukapheresis at a single time point. The study isolated CMV- and HIV-1 Gag-responding CD4+ T cells from ART-treated individuals to examine antigen-driven clonal expansion of HIV-1-infected cells. The clonality of all cells in each sorted population was assessed by TCRbeta sequencing, whereas the clonality of infected cells was assessed by proviral sequencing. In the cross-participant TCR cluster analysis, roughly 8 participants were included for CMV and about 7 participants were included for Gag. What the work shows at the level of the full study, not this receptor alone: Bulk TCR analyses could not be limited to the rare CMV-responding cells that actually contained HIV-1 proviruses. Within the same sorted populations, how oligoclonal the TCRs were correlated with how oligoclonal the proviruses were. Antigen-responding cells were enriched for expanded CDR3beta sequences that were degenerate, which suggests that CD4+ responses to CMV and Gag underwent convergent selection. TCRbeta richness in CMV- and Gag-responding cells was significantly lower than in anti-CD3/anti-CD28-responding cells; CMV-responding cells had higher oligoclonality than CD3/CD28-stimulated and Gag-responding cells. Few individuals were included in the study, and only a limited range of antigens was tested.

The immunoSEQ hsTCRB assay version 4, run in survey mode, was used to sequence TCRbeta repertoires from genomic DNA. For TCRbeta sequencing, genomic DNA was diluted to 10 ng/uL, and up to roughly 1 ug was used per sample. The published analysis was carried out like this. ImmunoSeq Analyzer 3.0 was used for analysis of TCRbeta data, and diversity was computed on productive nucleotide rearrangements. Using the Immunarch R package, the improved Chao index served to estimate lower-bound TCR diversity and the Gini coefficient served to estimate clonality. When different nucleotide rearrangements encoded the same CDR3beta amino acid sequence, each rearrangement was treated as a distinct clonotype. Differential abundance analysis identified TCRbeta sequences significantly enriched in antigen-responding cells relative to anti-CD3/anti-CD28-activated cells. TCRs were clustered by predicted peptide-MHC specificity with GLIPH2, both within individual participants and across merged participant data sets. TCRdb holds this immuneACCESS table with in-frame rearrangements only. Some clones are missing; in checked studies, unresolved V genes explain under half, and the rest has no known cause. That table furnishes V, J and clone size, whereas the DNA furnished D and trimming. In all, the sample holds approximately 18,000 clones, and 65% of those were seen once. Roughly 8.3% of the sample rests with the top ten.

The intended sense of this specimen's treatment or condition label: suppressive antiretroviral therapy. Cells were stimulated with lysates of CMV-infected fibroblasts at roughly 11 ug/mL. Responding CD4+ T cells were sorted on the basis of upregulation of both CD40 ligand and CD69. Participants were HIV-1-infected adults who started suppressive ART during chronic infection. Plasma HIV-1 RNA had been undetectable (below 50 copies/mL) in participants for at least 4 years. To be included, participants needed a CD4+ T cell count above 400 cells/uL and a positive CMV serology. Before stimulation, PBMCs were isolated using density centrifugation and depleted of CD8+ T cells. Stimulation of CD8-depleted PBMCs was carried out for more than 15 hours with anti-CD28/CD49d costimulation, CD40-blocking antibody and enfuvirtide, to prevent new infections. Cell sorting was performed on a Beckman Coulter MoFlo Legacy or XDP sorter, and dead cells were excluded with propidium iodide. For samples with more than one million cells, genomic DNA was extracted with the QIAamp DNA Mini Kit, and for all other samples the Quick-DNA Microprep Kit was used.

As for this clone: The clone's antigen remains unknown. Base qualities are not recorded, but no much larger clone differs from it by a single base.

The CDR3 starts with the cysteine, ends with the phenylalanine, and has 13 residues. The CDR3 DNA has 39 bases and is translated from base 1. V is clipped by 4 bases and J by 4 bases, and the sequence between their germline boundaries is 8 bases long. The germline V gene (reference sequence) yields LGHDT for CDR1 and YNNKEL for CDR2. The chain was built from TRBV3-1 (or the pseudogene TRBV3-2) and TRBJ1-3, with an unclear D gene assignment. The material was CD4+ T cells sorted from PBMCs after approximately 19-hour stimulation, obtained from a patient who received antiretroviral therapy. The cell subset or site label on this specimen signifies: CD40L+CD69+ CD4 T cells responding to CMV lysate. The receptor was isolated from an adult woman with HIV who was CMV-seropositive. The encoded CDR3 is CASSRTGGNTIYF. The DNA sequence reads TGTGCCAGCAGCCGCACCGGCGGAAACACCATATATTTT.